This paragraph reports one TCR beta chain. As yet, its antigen is unknown. These data come from a study of shared clonotypes between healthy human individuals. TCRdb keeps only in-frame clones here, not all; method: immunoSEQ multiplex PCR. The table has about 960,000 clones, roughly 72% seen once. Findings and caveats of the study: In having few donors, the study represented limited genetic and exposure-history diversity.

Sequencing input: memory CD4+ T cells sorted from blood. The subset is: CD45RA-negative fraction. This sequence originates from a man aged 18 to 35 in good health.

The CDR3 sequence: CASSLGPSGYSYEQYF. The CDR3 DNA reads TGTGCCAGCAGCTTAGGTCCTAGCGGTTACTCCTACGAGCAGTACTTC. The rearrangement uses TRBV7-2 and TRBJ2-7; 7 bases are shared with TRBD2. There are 16 residues in the CDR3. V lost 1 base and J lost 0; bases outside the gene matches: 6. From germline, CDR1 is SGHTA and CDR2 FQGNSA.